The TCR beta chain under discussion was sequenced for a study of technical replicates of blood from a few donors (dated 2017 in TCRdb). Of note for this clone: The specificity of this receptor is unknown. No base quality information exists; no much larger clone differs at one position.

The library was obtained by the immunoSEQ multiplex PCR assay. TCRdb carries this immuneACCESS record with in-frame sequences only. Its versions omit some clonotypes, under half of them owing to an unresolved V gene in the studies checked, with the rest unexplained. In this sample the table shows 76,000 or so clones, roughly nine tenths of which occur a single time. Together, the top ten hold 0.2% to 0.25% of the sample. V is cut back by 7 bases and J by 3 bases, with 7 bases in the junction unmatched. CDR1 and CDR2 were assigned from the germline V gene as SGHRS and YFSETQ. The CDR3, cysteine through phenylalanine, is 15 amino acids long. CDR3 DNA only is kept here, 45 bases in frame from base 1.

The specimen sequenced was T cells isolated from PBMCs. The sequence joins TRBV5-1 to TRBJ1-2; 12 bases in the junction line up with TRBD1. The sequence came from a human donor in good health. The CDR3 protein sequence reads: CASALGQGADYGYTF. The DNA reads TGCGCCAGCGCCTTGGGACAGGGGGCCGACTATGGCTACACCTTC.